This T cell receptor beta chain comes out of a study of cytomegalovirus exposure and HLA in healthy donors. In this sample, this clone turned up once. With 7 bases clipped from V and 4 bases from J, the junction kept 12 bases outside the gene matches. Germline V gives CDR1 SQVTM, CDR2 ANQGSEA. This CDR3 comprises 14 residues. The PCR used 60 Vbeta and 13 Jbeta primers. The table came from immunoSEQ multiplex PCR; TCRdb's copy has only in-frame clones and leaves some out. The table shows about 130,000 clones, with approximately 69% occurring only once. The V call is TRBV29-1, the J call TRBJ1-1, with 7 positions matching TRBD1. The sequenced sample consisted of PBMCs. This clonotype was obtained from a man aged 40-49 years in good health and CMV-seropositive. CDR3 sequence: CSASPAGGGTEAFF. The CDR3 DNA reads TGCAGCGCCTCCCCGGCAGGGGGAGGCACTGAAGCTTTCTTT.